What follows are 23 T cell receptor beta chains derived from one specimen sequenced in a study of OX40 agonist ivuxolimab in advanced cancers. Method: immunoSEQ multiplex PCR; TCRdb's copy keeps in-frame clones and lacks some. Among under 50,000 clones, 75% to 80% were seen once, and the ten largest hold approximately 8%. Sample: CD4+ or CD8+ T cells sorted from blood, taken in a trial of the OX40 agonist ivuxolimab. The receptors derive from an adult with an advanced solid tumor such as melanoma, head and neck, liver or kidney cancer.

This chain uses TRBV5-1 with TRBJ1-6; unclear D gene. This CDR3 contains 14 residues. Germline V lookup: CDR1 SGHRS, CDR2 YFSETQ. The V end was cut by 2 bases, the J end by 7 bases, with 10 bases between. The CDR3 DNA is TGCGCCAGCAGCTTAGGGTCAGAAAATTCACCCCTCCACTTT. This translates into CASSLGSENSPLHF.

In its sample, this clone was seen a few times. V and J are TRBV5-1 and TRBJ2-7, with D unclear. The CDR3 sequence is 15 residues long. Per the germline V gene, CDR1 is SGHRS and CDR2 is YFSETQ. V shed 3 bases and J shed 2 bases, with 15 bases lying between them. CDR3: CASSSTILDTYEQYF. The CDR3 nucleotides are TGCGCCAGCAGCTCAACCATCTTAGATACCTACGAGCAGTACTTC.

The chain joins TRBV28 to TRBJ1-4, with 7 nucleotides matching TRBD1. The CDR3 consists of 16 residues. Trimming removed 6 bases from V and 5 bases from J; junction bases left unmatched: 12. Germline CDR1 reads MDHEN; CDR2 reads SYDVKM. As DNA, the CDR3 is TGTGCCAGCAGCCCTGGGGGGGGCAGGGGGAATGAAAAACTGTTTTTT. Amino acids: CASSPGGGRGNEKLFF.

A few counts support this clone. This sequence joins TRBV6-5 and TRBJ1-2; the D gene is possibly TRBD1 (6 bases). This CDR3 region has 14 residues. Trimming pared 10 bases from V and 4 bases from J, leaving 19 bases between. The V gene's germline CDR1 is MNHEY and CDR2 SVGAGI. In DNA form, the CDR3 reads TGTGCCACCAATACCCGACAGGTTGGCTATGGCTACACCTTC. This translates into CATNTRQVGYGYTF.

The chain is built from TRBV7-2 and TRBJ2-1; D is unresolved. V dropped 8 bases and J dropped 3 bases, with 5 bases sitting between them. This CDR3 has 11 residues. The germline gives CDR1 SGHTA, CDR2 FQGNSA. CDR3: CASLYYNEQFF. CDR3 DNA sequence: TGTGCCAGCCTCTACTACAATGAGCAGTTCTTC. Full variable domain (remainder filled in from reference TRBV7-2 and TRBJ2-1): GAGVSQSPSNKVTEKGKDVELRCDPISGHTALYWYRQSLGQGLEFLIYFQGNSAPDKSGLPSDRFSAERTGGSVSTLTIQRTQQEDSAVYLCASLYYNEQFFGPGTRLTVL.

The chain has TRBV5-1 and TRBJ2-2, with TRBD2 matching 11 bases. V lost 2 bases to trimming and J lost 5 bases; unmatched junction nucleotides: 8. Germline assignment: CDR1 SGHRS and CDR2 YFSETQ. The CDR3 covers 17 residues. CDR3 DNA sequence: TGCGCCAGCAGCTTAGATAGCGGGAGGGCCTGGACCGGGGAGCTGTTTTTT. It codes for CASSLDSGRAWTGELFF.

The CDR3 is CASSEFGQSNTGELFF. The CDR3 DNA reads as TGCGCCAGCAGTGAGTTTGGTCAGTCGAACACCGGGGAGCTGTTTTTT. The V gene is TRBV10-1, the J gene TRBJ2-2; D unresolved. Germline CDR1 WNHNN, CDR2 SYGVQD (reference sequence). There are 16 residues in the CDR3. With 1 base removed from V and 0 bases from J, the gap between germline ends came to 9 bases.

The chain employs TRBV7-2 and TRBJ1-5; 10 bases are a match to TRBD1. V was pared by 5 bases and J by 5 bases, with 12 bases of the junction left unmatched. CDR1 is SGHTA and CDR2 is FQGNSA in the germline V gene. This CDR3 is built from 17 residues. CDR3 loop: CASSQRGADRGYQPQHF. In DNA, the CDR3 is TGTGCCAGCAGCCAGCGAGGAGCGGACAGGGGGTATCAGCCCCAGCATTTT.

This rearrangement joins TRBV28 to TRBJ1-3; perhaps TRBD1 as D (5 bases). The CDR3 runs to 16 residues. Looked up from germline, CDR1 is MDHEN and CDR2 is SYDVKM. V gave up 2 bases and J gave up 4 bases, with 15 bases separating them. The CDR3 loop reads CASSLIGRASGNTIYF. Written as DNA, the CDR3 is TGTGCCAGCAGTTTAATAGGCAGGGCCTCCGGAAACACCATATATTTT.

The chain combines TRBV6-6 with TRBJ1-1, with 9 bases identical to TRBD1. With V trimmed by 5 bases and J by 5 bases, 6 bases remained unmatched. This CDR3 comprises 14 residues. CDR1 and CDR2 from the germline V gene are MNHNY and SVGAGI (reference sequence). The CDR3 nucleotides read TGTGCCAGCAGTCGGACAGGGGAACGGACTGAAGCTTTCTTT. It specifies CASSRTGERTEAFF.

The chain carries TRBV7-9 and TRBJ2-3, with TRBD1 matching 10 bases. Per germline, CDR1 SEHNR and CDR2 FQNEAQ (reference sequence). V shed 5 bases and J 3 bases; nucleotides not matched to a gene: 5. The CDR3 consists of 15 residues. Here the CDR3 reads CASSPSGQGTDTQYF. The CDR3 DNA reads as TGTGCCAGCAGCCCCTCGGGACAGGGGACAGATACGCAGTATTTT.

The chain employs TRBV5-4 and TRBJ2-3; D unresolved. The CDR3 is 15 residues long. The ends were cut back, 0 bases at V and 0 bases at J, with 8 bases in the middle. Germline lookup yields CDR1 SGHNT and CDR2 YYREEE (reference sequence). The CDR3: CASSLAVSSTDTQYF. In nucleotides, the CDR3 is TGTGCCAGCAGCTTGGCGGTATCTAGCACAGATACGCAGTATTTT.

This clone was found once. The genes are TRBV25-1 and TRBJ2-5; 8 nucleotides match TRBD2. Germline lookup yields CDR1 MGHDK and CDR2 SYGVNS. CDR3 length: 14 amino acids. Trimming removed 2 bases from V and 3 bases from J; junction bases left unmatched: 2. CDR3 region: CASSELSGKETQYF. DNA of the CDR3: TGTGCCAGCAGTGAACTTAGCGGGAAAGAGACCCAGTACTTC.

CDR3 sequence (DNA): TGTGCCAGCACCACTCGGCGGGGCAGGGCTGATGGCTACACCTTC. This gives the protein CASTTRRGRADGYTF. This chain joins TRBV6-5 and TRBJ1-2, with D possibly matching TRBD1 (5 bases). The CDR3 spans 15 residues. V was pared by 7 bases and J by 6 bases, with 21 bases between. Germline-derived CDR1 and CDR2 are MNHEY and SVGAGI.

V and J are TRBV27 and TRBJ1-2; D is perhaps TRBD1 (6 bases). The CDR3 spans 17 residues. The V gene's germline CDR1 is MNHEY and CDR2 SMNVEV (reference sequence). V lost 5 bases and J 2 bases, leaving 21 bases between the germline ends. CDR3 bases: TGTGCCAGCAGTGGGGGGGGCGCGGGGATCTTAAACTATGGCTACACCTTC. It codes for CASSGGGAGILNYGYTF.

The V gene is TRBV30, the J gene TRBJ2-7, with 8 bases aligning to TRBD1. Germline-derived CDR1 and CDR2 are GTSNPN and SVGIG (reference sequence). The CDR3 extends over 15 amino acids. J was trimmed by 5 bases and V by 2 bases; bases with no gene match: 11. In DNA form, the CDR3 reads TGTGCCTGGAGTCCTTTCCTGACAGGGGACAACGAGCAGTACTTC. Protein sequence: CAWSPFLTGDNEQYF. Filled out from reference TRBV30 and TRBJ2-7, the complete variable domain reads SQTIHQWPATLVQPVGSPLSLECTVEGTSNPNLYWYRQAAGRGLQLLFYSVGIGQISSEVPQNLSASRPQDRQFILSSKKLLLSDSGFYLCAWSPFLTGDNEQYFGPGTRLTVT.

The J gene is TRBJ1-2, the V gene TRBV11-2, with D hard to call. V dropped 5 bases and J dropped 2 bases, with 9 bases sitting between them. The CDR3 covers 13 residues. Germline V gene lookup returns CDR1 SGHAT and CDR2 FQNNGV. Here the CDR3 DNA reads TGTGCCAGCAGCCCTGACGGAAACTATGGCTACACCTTC. Its protein is CASSPDGNYGYTF.

This clone was observed a few times. This sequence joins TRBV11-2 and TRBJ2-2, with a weak D call TRBD2 (6 bases). The CDR3 sequence is 15 residues long. Trimming took 1 base from V and 2 from J, leaving 8 bases between them. Germline assignment: CDR1 SGHAT and CDR2 FQNNGV. CDR3 region: CASSLAGLNTGELFF. DNA of the CDR3: TGTGCCAGCAGCTTAGCGGGACTCAACACCGGGGAGCTGTTTTTT.

The table lists this clone with a few counts. The CDR3 protein is CASSLEGRNTGELFF. The CDR3 DNA reads as TGTGCCAGCAGCTTGGAGGGGAGGAACACCGGGGAGCTGTTTTTT. The rearrangement uses TRBV5-4 and TRBJ2-2; D is perhaps TRBD1 or TRBD2 (5 bases each). Germline loops: CDR1 SGHNT, CDR2 YYREEE (reference sequence). V was clipped by 0 bases and J by 1 base, with 7 bases between them. This CDR3 has 15 amino acids.

The table lists this clone with a few counts. One junction end does not reproduce the germline sequence, and a read error may be involved. The chain links TRBV6-6 to TRBJ1-2; 8 bases are a match to TRBD1. CDR3 length: 13 residues. Germline V gene data show CDR1 as MNHNY and CDR2 as SVGAGI (reference sequence). In DNA, the CDR3 is TGTGCCGGCAGGACAGGGCTTGACTATGGCTACACCTTC. Translated: CAGRTGLDYGYTF.

This chain connects TRBV2 to TRBJ1-5; 8 nucleotides align to TRBD1. Per germline, CDR1 SNHLY and CDR2 FYNNEI. The ends lost 2 bases at V and 5 bases at J; junction bases unmatched: 2. The CDR3 runs 14 residues. CDR3 region: CASSEWDRYQPQHF. DNA of the CDR3: TGTGCCAGCAGTGAATGGGACAGGTATCAGCCCCAGCATTTT.

The chain uses TRBV10-2 and TRBJ1-1; D possibly corresponds to TRBD1 (5 bases). Germline CDR1 is WSHSY and CDR2 is SAAADI. CDR3 length: 11 amino acids. V dropped 8 bases and J dropped 4 bases, with 8 bases sitting between them. The CDR3: CASLGGTEAFF. CDR3 DNA: TGCGCCAGCCTGGGGGGCACTGAAGCTTTCTTT.

The V call is TRBV10-3, the J call TRBJ1-6; possibly TRBD1 for D (6 bases). This CDR3 contains 13 residues. The V gene lost 6 bases and the J gene lost 4 bases, with 7 bases spanning the gap. CDR1 is ENHRY and CDR2 is SYGVKD in the germline V gene. The DNA of the CDR3 is TGTGCCATCAGGGGACAATATAATTCACCCCTCCACTTT. This codes for CAIRGQYNSPLHF.